This TCR beta chain was captured by sequencing in a study of T cells after yellow fever vaccination. In its sample, this clonotype was seen many times. Between the trimmed V and J ends, which lost 2 bases and 8 bases, there was a span of 14 bases. This CDR3 comprises 14 residues. The V gene's germline CDR1 is SGHNT and CDR2 YYREEE (reference sequence). Using its own MiXCR run on the 5' RACE reads, TCRdb lists one record per CDR3 protein. The sample records hundreds of thousands of distinct CDR3 sequences, less than 9.5% being singletons. Sequenced material: CD4+ T cells sorted from PBMCs, taken 5 days after the yellow fever booster vaccination. The V and J genes are TRBV5-4 and TRBJ2-1, with D hard to call. The clonotype was recovered from a man aged 18-30 years who received the YFV17D yellow fever vaccine. DNA for the CDR3: TGTGCCAGCAGCTTCTGGGGATCGGTCGATGAGCAGTTCTTC. Translation: CASSFWGSVDEQFF.